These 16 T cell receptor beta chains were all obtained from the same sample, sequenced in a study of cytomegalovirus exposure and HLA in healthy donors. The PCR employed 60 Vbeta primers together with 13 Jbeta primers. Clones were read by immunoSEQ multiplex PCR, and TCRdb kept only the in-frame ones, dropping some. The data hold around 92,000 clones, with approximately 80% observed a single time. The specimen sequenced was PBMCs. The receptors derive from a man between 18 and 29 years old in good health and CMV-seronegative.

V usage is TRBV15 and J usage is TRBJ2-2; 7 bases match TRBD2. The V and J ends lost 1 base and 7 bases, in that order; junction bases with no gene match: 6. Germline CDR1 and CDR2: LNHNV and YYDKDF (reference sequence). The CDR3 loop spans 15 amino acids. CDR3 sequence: CATSRAAGRGGELFF. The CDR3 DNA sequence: TGTGCCACCAGCAGAGCGGCGGGGAGGGGCGGGGAGCTGTTTTTT.

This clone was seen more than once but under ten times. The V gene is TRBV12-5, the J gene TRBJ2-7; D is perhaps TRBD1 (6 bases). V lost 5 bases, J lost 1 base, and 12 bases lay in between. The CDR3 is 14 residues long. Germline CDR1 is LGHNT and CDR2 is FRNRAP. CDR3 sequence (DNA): TGTGCTAGTGGTCCAGGGGTCCTTTCCTACGAGCAGTACTTC. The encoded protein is CASGPGVLSYEQYF.

For the CDR3, the DNA is TGTGCCACCCTAAAGAGGGGCGTGGACTACATGAACACTGAAGCTTTCTTT. It is translated as CATLKRGVDYMNTEAFF. The rearrangement links TRBV18 to TRBJ1-1; D might be TRBD1 (5 bases). Per germline, CDR1 KGHSH and CDR2 LQKENI. V dropped 10 bases and J dropped 0 bases, with 24 bases sitting between them. CDR3 length equals 17 residues.

The CDR3 DNA reads TGTGCCAGCAGCTTGCACGGGGGGCTGGGAGCGAACACTGAAGCTTTCTTT. It codes for CASSLHGGLGANTEAFF. The chain carries TRBV7-9 and TRBJ1-1; weak D call: TRBD1 (6 bases). The CDR3 is 17 amino acids. The V gene lost 3 bases and the J gene lost 1 base, with 18 bases spanning the gap. The germline V gene encodes CDR1 SEHNR and CDR2 FQNEAQ (reference sequence).

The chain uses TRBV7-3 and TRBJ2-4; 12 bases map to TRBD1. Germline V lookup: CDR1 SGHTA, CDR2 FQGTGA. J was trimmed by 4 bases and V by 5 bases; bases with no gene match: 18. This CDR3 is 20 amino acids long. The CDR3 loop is CASSPMSGTGGVGLKNIQYF. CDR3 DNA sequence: TGTGCCAGCAGCCCCATGTCCGGGACAGGGGGCGTCGGGCTAAAAAACATTCAGTACTTC. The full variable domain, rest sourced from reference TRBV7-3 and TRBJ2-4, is GAGVSQTPSNKVTEKGKYVELRCDPISGHTALYWYRQSLGQGPEFLIYFQGTGAADDSGLPNDRFFAVRPEGSVSTLKIQRTERGDSAVYLCASSPMSGTGGVGLKNIQYFGAGTRLSVL.

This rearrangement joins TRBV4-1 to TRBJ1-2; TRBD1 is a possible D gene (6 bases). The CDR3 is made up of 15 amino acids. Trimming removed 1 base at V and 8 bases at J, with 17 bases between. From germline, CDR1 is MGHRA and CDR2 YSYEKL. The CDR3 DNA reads TGCGCCAGCAGCCAAGGTGAAACAGGGAGCGGCGGCTACACCTTC. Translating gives CASSQGETGSGGYTF.

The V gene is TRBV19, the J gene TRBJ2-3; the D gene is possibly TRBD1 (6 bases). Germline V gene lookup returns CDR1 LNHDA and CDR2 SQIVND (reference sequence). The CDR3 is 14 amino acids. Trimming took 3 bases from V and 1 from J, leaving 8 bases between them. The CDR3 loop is CASSIPGGTDTQYF. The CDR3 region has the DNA TGTGCCAGTAGTATCCCAGGGGGCACAGATACGCAGTATTTT.

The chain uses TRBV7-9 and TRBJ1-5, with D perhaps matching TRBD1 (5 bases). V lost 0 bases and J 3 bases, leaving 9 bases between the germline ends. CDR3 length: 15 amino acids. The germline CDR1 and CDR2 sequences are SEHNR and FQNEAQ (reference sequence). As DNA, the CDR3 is TGTGCCAGCAGCTTAGCGGTAGGGGCCAATCAGCCCCAGCATTTT. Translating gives CASSLAVGANQPQHF.

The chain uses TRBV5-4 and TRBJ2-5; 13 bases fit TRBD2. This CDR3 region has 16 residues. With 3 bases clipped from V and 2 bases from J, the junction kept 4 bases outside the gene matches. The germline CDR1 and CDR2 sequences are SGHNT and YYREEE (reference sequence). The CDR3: CASSSPLAGGQETQYF. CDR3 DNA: TGTGCCAGCAGCTCACCACTAGCGGGGGGGCAAGAGACCCAGTACTTC.

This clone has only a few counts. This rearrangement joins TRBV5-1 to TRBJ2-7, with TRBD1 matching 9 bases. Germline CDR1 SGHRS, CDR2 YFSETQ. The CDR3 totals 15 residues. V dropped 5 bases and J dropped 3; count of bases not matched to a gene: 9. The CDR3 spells CASRWETGGIYEQYF. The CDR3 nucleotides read TGCGCCAGCAGGTGGGAAACAGGGGGCATCTACGAGCAGTACTTC.

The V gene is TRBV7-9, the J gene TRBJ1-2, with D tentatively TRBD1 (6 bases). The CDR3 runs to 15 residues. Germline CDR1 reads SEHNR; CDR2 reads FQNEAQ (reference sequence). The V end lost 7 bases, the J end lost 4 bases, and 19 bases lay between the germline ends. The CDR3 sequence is CASTPKSGGLYGYTF. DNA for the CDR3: TGTGCCAGCACCCCTAAGAGCGGGGGGCTCTATGGCTACACCTTC.

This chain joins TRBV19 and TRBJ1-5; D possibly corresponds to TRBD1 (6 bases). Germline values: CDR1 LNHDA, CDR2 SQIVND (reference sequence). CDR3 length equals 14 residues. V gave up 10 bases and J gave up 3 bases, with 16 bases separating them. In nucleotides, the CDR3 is TGTGCCACGCGGACAGTGAATTACAATCAGCCCCAGCATTTT. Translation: CATRTVNYNQPQHF.

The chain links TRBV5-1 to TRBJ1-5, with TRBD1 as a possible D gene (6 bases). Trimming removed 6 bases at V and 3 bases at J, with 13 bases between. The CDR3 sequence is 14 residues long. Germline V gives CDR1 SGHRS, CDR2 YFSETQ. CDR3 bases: TGCGCCAGCAACCCAGGGGACCCCAATCAGCCCCAGCATTTT. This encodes CASNPGDPNQPQHF.

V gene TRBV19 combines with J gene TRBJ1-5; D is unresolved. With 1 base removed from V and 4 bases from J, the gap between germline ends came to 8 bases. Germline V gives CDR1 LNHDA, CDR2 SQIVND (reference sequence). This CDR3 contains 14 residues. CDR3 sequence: CASSIANSNQPQHF. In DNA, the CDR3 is TGTGCCAGTAGTATAGCAAATAGTAATCAGCCCCAGCATTTT.

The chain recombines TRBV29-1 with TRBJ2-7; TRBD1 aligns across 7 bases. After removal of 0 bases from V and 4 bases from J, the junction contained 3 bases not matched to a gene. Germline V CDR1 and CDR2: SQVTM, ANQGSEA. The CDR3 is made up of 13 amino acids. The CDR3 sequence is CSVEDPGQYEQYF. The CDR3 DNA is TGCAGCGTTGAAGATCCGGGACAGTACGAGCAGTACTTC.

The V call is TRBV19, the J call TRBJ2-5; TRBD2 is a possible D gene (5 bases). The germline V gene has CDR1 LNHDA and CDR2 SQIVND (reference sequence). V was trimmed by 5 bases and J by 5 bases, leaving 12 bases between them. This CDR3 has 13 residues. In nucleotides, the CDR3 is TGTGCCAGTAGTCCAGGACTGGGGGAGACCCAGTACTTC. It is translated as CASSPGLGETQYF.